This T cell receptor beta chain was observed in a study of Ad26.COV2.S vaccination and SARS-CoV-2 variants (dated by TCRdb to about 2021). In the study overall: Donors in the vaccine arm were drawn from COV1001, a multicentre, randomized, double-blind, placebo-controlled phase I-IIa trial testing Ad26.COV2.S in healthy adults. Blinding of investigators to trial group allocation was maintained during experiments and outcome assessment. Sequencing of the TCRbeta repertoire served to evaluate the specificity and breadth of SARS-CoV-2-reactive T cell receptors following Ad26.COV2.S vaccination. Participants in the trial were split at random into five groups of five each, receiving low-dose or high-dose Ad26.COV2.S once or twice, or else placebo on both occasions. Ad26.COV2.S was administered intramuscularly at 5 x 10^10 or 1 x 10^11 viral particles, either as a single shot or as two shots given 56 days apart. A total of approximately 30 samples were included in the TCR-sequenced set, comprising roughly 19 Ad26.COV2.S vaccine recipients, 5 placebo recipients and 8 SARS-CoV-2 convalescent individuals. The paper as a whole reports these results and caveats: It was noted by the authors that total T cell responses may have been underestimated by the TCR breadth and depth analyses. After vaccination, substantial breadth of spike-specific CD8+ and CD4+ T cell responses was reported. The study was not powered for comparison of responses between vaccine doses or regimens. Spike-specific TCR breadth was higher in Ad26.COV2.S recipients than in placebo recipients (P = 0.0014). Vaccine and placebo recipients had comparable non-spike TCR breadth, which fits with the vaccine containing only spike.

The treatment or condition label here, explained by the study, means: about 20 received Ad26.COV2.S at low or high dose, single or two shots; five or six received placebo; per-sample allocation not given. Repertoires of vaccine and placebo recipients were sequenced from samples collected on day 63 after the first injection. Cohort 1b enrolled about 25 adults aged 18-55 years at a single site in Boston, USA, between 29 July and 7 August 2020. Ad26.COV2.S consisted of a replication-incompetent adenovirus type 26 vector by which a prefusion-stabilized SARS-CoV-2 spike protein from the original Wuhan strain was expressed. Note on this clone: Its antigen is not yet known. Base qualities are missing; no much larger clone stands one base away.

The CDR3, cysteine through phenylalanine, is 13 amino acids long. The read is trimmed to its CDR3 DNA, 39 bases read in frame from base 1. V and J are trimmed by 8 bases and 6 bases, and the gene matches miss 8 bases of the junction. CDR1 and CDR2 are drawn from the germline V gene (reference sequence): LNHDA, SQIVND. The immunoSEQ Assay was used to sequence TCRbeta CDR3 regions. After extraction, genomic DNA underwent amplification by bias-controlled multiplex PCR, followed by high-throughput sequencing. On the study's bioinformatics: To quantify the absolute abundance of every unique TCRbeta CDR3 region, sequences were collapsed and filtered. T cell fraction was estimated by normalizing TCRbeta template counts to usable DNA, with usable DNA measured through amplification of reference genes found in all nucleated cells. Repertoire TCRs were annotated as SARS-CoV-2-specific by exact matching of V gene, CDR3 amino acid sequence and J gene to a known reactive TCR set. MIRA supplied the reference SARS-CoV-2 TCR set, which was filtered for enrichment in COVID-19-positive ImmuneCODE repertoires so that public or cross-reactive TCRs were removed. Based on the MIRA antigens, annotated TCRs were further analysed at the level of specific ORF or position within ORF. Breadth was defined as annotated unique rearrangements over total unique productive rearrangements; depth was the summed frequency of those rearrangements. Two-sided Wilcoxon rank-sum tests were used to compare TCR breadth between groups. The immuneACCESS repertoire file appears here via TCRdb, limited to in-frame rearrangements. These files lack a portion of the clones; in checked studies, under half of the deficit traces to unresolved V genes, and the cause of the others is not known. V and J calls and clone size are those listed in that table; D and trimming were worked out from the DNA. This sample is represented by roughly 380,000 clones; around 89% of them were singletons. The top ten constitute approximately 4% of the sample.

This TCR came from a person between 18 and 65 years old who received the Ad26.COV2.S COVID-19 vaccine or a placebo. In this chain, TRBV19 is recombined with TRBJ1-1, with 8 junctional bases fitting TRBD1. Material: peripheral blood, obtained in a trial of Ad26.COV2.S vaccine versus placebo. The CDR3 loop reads CASSRTGLSEAFF. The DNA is TGTGCCAGTTCCAGGACAGGGTTATCTGAAGCTTTCTTT.